These 24 T cell receptor beta chains were sequenced from one sample in a study of blood T cell repertoires in COVID-19. Using immunoSEQ multiplex PCR, the repertoire was profiled, and TCRdb retains in-frame clones only, with some absent. The sample comprises 250,000 to 300,000 clones, 80% to 90% of which are singletons, and approximately 14% rests with the top ten. The sample comprised peripheral blood. All receptors come from a woman in her sixties or seventies with COVID-19, enrolled during active disease.

In this sample, this clone turned up once. The chain is built from TRBV11-2 and TRBJ2-1, with D possibly matching TRBD2 (5 bases). V dropped 5 bases and J dropped 0 bases, with 14 bases sitting between them. Germline lookup yields CDR1 SGHAT and CDR2 FQNNGV. The CDR3 is 16 amino acids. The CDR3 DNA is TGTGCCAGCAGCCTCCTAGGAGGCTACTCCTACAATGAGCAGTTCTTC. Translating it yields CASSLLGGYSYNEQFF.

J is TRBJ1-5 and V is TRBV20-1; no definite D call. The CDR3 is made up of 14 amino acids. V lost 3 bases and J lost 1, with 10 bases in between. Germline V CDR1 and CDR2: DFQATT, SNEGSKA (reference sequence). CDR3 sequence reads: CSASKSESNQPQHF. Here the CDR3 DNA reads TGCAGTGCTAGTAAGTCTGAGAGCAATCAGCCCCAGCATTTT.

The chain recombines TRBV6-5 with TRBJ2-7; D is uncertain. The V gene's germline CDR1 is MNHEY and CDR2 SVGAGI. The CDR3 covers 16 residues. The ends were cut back, 0 bases at V and 1 base at J, with 13 bases in the middle. The CDR3 protein is CASSYSTAAMSYEQYF. The CDR3 coding sequence is TGTGCCAGCAGTTACTCGACGGCGGCGATGTCCTACGAGCAGTACTTC.

The chain couples TRBV3-1 (or the pseudogene TRBV3-2) to TRBJ2-1; D ambiguous. V dropped 1 base and J dropped 8 bases, with 12 bases sitting between them. The length of the CDR3 is 14 residues. Germline values: CDR1 LGHDT, CDR2 YNNKEL (reference sequence). CDR3 residues: CASSQVNTADEQFF. The CDR3 region has the DNA TGTGCCAGCAGCCAAGTTAATACGGCGGATGAGCAGTTCTTC.

This clone was observed a handful of times. This sequence joins TRBV5-4 and TRBJ2-7; a weak D match, TRBD2 (5 bases). CDR3 length equals 15 residues. Germline V gene sequence: CDR1 SGHNT, CDR2 YYREEE (reference sequence). Trimming pared 1 base from V and 0 bases from J, leaving 11 bases between. CDR3 protein: CASSLSLGSSYEQYF. Written as DNA, the CDR3 is TGTGCCAGCAGCTTGAGTTTGGGGAGCTCCTACGAGCAGTACTTC.

V gene TRBV2 combines with J gene TRBJ2-7; weak D call: TRBD2 (7 bases). Germline V gene data show CDR1 as SNHLY and CDR2 as FYNNEI. CDR3 size: 14 residues. The CDR3 sequence is CVAGAGRGSYEQYF. CDR3 DNA: TGTGTCGCAGGGGCCGGGCGGGGGTCCTACGAGCAGTACTTC. Full variable domain (missing parts from reference TRBV2 and TRBJ2-7): EPEVTQTPSHQVTQMGQEVILRCVPISNHLYFYWYRQILGQKVEFLVSFYNNEISEKSEIFDDQFSVERPDGSNFTLKIRSTKLEDSAMYFCVAGAGRGSYEQYFGPGTRLTVT.

The genes are TRBV18 and TRBJ1-2; D remains ambiguous. The V gene lost 2 bases and the J gene lost 6 bases, with 13 bases spanning the gap. The germline V gene has CDR1 KGHSH and CDR2 LQKENI. This CDR3 comprises 14 residues. The CDR3: CASSPREDWDGYTF. The CDR3 nucleotides are TGTGCCAGCTCACCAAGGGAGGACTGGGATGGCTACACCTTC.

The DNA for the CDR3 is TGCGCCAGCACCAGAGGTGTCAGCTCTCCTACTGGTAACTATGGCTACACCTTC. The encoded protein is CASTRGVSSPTGNYGYTF. The genes are TRBV4-1 and TRBJ1-2; no reliable D call. The V end was cut by 7 bases, the J end by 1 base, with 25 bases between. The CDR3 spans 18 residues. Germline assignment: CDR1 MGHRA and CDR2 YSYEKL.

V and J are TRBV10-3 and TRBJ2-1; D may be TRBD2 (6 bases). The germline V gene has CDR1 ENHRY and CDR2 SYGVKD. The germline V and J ends were trimmed by 6 bases and 9 bases, with 21 bases remaining between them. This CDR3 region has 15 residues. This CDR3 is CAISPGDGRVSEQFF. CDR3 sequence (DNA): TGTGCCATCAGCCCGGGGGACGGACGAGTGAGTGAGCAGTTCTTC.

This chain links TRBV15 with TRBJ2-7; 7 positions agree with TRBD2. Germline trimming cut 2 bases from V and 2 bases from J; bases unmatched to any gene: 9. Germline V gives CDR1 LNHNV, CDR2 YYDKDF (reference sequence). The CDR3 sequence is 16 residues long. The CDR3 nucleotides are TGTGCCACCAGCAGAAGAGGGGCCGGGACTACCTACGAGCAGTACTTC. Residues: CATSRRGAGTTYEQYF.

This rearrangement joins TRBV30 to TRBJ2-5; D may be TRBD2 (7 bases). Trimming pared 0 bases from V and 2 bases from J, leaving 13 bases between. CDR3 length: 15 amino acids. Per germline, CDR1 GTSNPN and CDR2 SVGIG (reference sequence). The CDR3 sequence: CAWSVRGARQETQYF. CDR3 DNA sequence: TGTGCCTGGAGTGTACGGGGGGCGCGGCAAGAGACCCAGTACTTC.

CDR3 DNA sequence: TGTGCCAGCAGTAAGTGGGGGGGTGCCTCCTACGAGCAGTACTTC. Protein: CASSKWGGASYEQYF. The chain recombines TRBV7-2 with TRBJ2-7; 7 positions agree with TRBD2. From germline, CDR1 is SGHTA and CDR2 FQGNSA. This CDR3 has 15 residues. With V trimmed by 6 bases and J by 0 bases, 8 bases remained unmatched. Combining the CDR3 with reference TRBV7-2 and TRBJ2-7 gives the whole variable domain GAGVSQSPSNKVTEKGKDVELRCDPISGHTALYWYRQSLGQGLEFLIYFQGNSAPDKSGLPSDRFSAERTGGSVSTLTIQRTQQEDSAVYLCASSKWGGASYEQYFGPGTRLTVT.

The genes are TRBV11-3 and TRBJ2-3; D possibly corresponds to TRBD1 (5 bases). In germline, CDR1 is SGHNT, CDR2 YENEEA. V lost 4 bases, J lost 5 bases, and 13 bases lay in between. The CDR3 length is 14 residues. The DNA for the CDR3 is TGTGCCAGCAGCTATGGCCCACAGGAAGATACGCAGTATTTT. Translating it yields CASSYGPQEDTQYF.

The CDR3 region is CASSLSLTGGSSPLHF. The CDR3 DNA follows: TGTGCCAGCAGTTTATCCCTAACAGGGGGGAGTTCACCCCTCCACTTT. The J gene is TRBJ1-6, the V gene TRBV6-6, with TRBD1 identical over 8 bases. The CDR3 length is 16 residues. Per the germline V gene, CDR1 is MNHNY and CDR2 is SVGAGI (reference sequence). V lost 4 bases, J lost 9 bases, and 11 bases stayed unmatched.

The chain employs TRBV27 and TRBJ1-3; 7 bases map to TRBD1. Losses at the gene ends were 2 bases for V and 5 bases for J; bases not matched to a gene: 6. The CDR3 is 15 residues long. From germline, CDR1 is MNHEY and CDR2 SMNVEV (reference sequence). The CDR3 DNA is TGTGCCAGCAGTTTAAGTCCAGGGGGAAGAAACACCATATATTTT. Translating it yields CASSLSPGGRNTIYF.

The chain employs TRBV3-1 (or the pseudogene TRBV3-2) and TRBJ1-1; D possibly corresponds to TRBD1 (5 bases). Germline CDR1 and CDR2: LGHDT and YNNKEL (reference sequence). With 0 bases removed from V and 1 base from J, the gap between germline ends came to 6 bases. The CDR3 length is 14 residues. CDR3 sequence: CASSQEGPNTEAFF. The CDR3 DNA reads as TGTGCCAGCAGCCAAGAGGGGCCGAACACTGAAGCTTTCTTT.

The V and J genes are TRBV24-1 and TRBJ1-5, with 9 bases fitting TRBD1. CDR1 KGHDR and CDR2 SFDVKD come from the germline V gene. V lost 2 bases and J lost 7; bases outside the gene matches: 11. This CDR3 has 17 amino acids. For the CDR3, the DNA is TGTGCCACCAGTGATTCCTTGGGACAGGGTTTATGGCAGCCCCAGCATTTT. It encodes CATSDSLGQGLWQPQHF.

This rearrangement joins TRBV9 to TRBJ1-1, with D possibly TRBD1 on 5 matching bases. V lost 4 bases to trimming and J lost 3 bases, with 16 bases between them. The germline gives CDR1 SGDLS, CDR2 YYNGEE. This CDR3 has 15 residues. CDR3 in DNA: TGTGCCAGCAGCTTAGGCGCCTCGGGGGACACTGAAGCTTTCTTT. Protein sequence: CASSLGASGDTEAFF. The variable domain in full, with the rest retrieved from reference TRBV9 and TRBJ1-1, is DSGVTQTPKHLITATGQRVTLRCSPRSGDLSVYWYQQSLDQGLQFLIQYYNGEERAKGNILERFSAQQFPDLHSELNLSSLELGDSALYFCASSLGASGDTEAFFGQGTRLTVV.

This clone was detected only a few times. The chain uses TRBV10-1 and TRBJ1-2; 10 positions agree with TRBD1. CDR1 and CDR2 (germline): WNHNN, SYGVQD (reference sequence). This CDR3 is 15 amino acids long. The ends lost 6 bases at V and 7 bases at J; junction bases unmatched: 11. CDR3 residues: CASSSGQGWGCGYTF. CDR3 bases: TGCGCCAGCAGCTCGGGACAGGGGTGGGGTTGTGGCTACACCTTC.

This sequence joins TRBV7-6 and TRBJ1-5, with D perhaps TRBD1 (6 bases). CDR3 length: 16 amino acids. Germline-derived CDR1 and CDR2 are SGHVS and FNYEAQ. The V and J ends lost 1 base and 0 bases respectively, with 10 bases between them. In DNA, the CDR3 is TGTGCCAGCAGCTTAGGAGGGGGGGATAGCAATCAGCCCCAGCATTTT. This encodes CASSLGGGDSNQPQHF. Full variable domain (outside the CDR3, taken from reference TRBV7-6 and TRBJ1-5): GAGVSQSPRYKVTKRGQDVALRCDPISGHVSLYWYRQALGQGPEFLTYFNYEAQQDKSGLPNDRFSAERPEGSISTLTIQRTEQRDSAMYRCASSLGGGDSNQPQHFGDGTRLSIL.

This clone appeared a few times. The chain has TRBV5-1 and TRBJ1-1; D gene uncertain. The CDR3 covers 14 residues. CDR1 is SGHRS and CDR2 is YFSETQ in the germline V gene. V lost 4 bases, J lost 0 bases, and 10 bases lay in between. CDR3 nucleotides: TGCGCCAGCAGCGTGACCGGGATGAACACTGAAGCTTTCTTT. It yields the protein CASSVTGMNTEAFF.

The gene calls are TRBV7-6 and TRBJ2-5; tentative D call: TRBD1 (5 bases). The CDR3 loop spans 14 amino acids. Trimming stripped 4 bases from V and 5 bases from J, with 14 bases between. Germline lookup yields CDR1 SGHVS and CDR2 FNYEAQ. This CDR3 reads CASSSPRGRETQYF. Written as DNA, the CDR3 is TGTGCCAGCAGCTCCCCTAGGGGCCGGGAGACCCAGTACTTC.

The table lists this clone with a few counts. J is TRBJ1-5 and V is TRBV5-8; 8 bases agree with TRBD1. Trimming at V came to 4 bases and at J to 3 bases, leaving 6 bases not matched to a gene. This CDR3 has 15 amino acids. Per the germline V gene, CDR1 is SGHTS and CDR2 is YDEGEE. This CDR3 reads CASSVGQDFNQPQHF. The DNA for the CDR3 is TGTGCCAGCAGCGTGGGACAGGATTTCAATCAGCCCCAGCATTTT.

V usage is TRBV7-8 and J usage is TRBJ2-7; TRBD2 might be the D (6 bases). Per germline, CDR1 SGHVS and CDR2 FQNEAQ. V was pared by 1 base and J by 0 bases, with 10 bases between. The CDR3 runs 15 residues. The CDR3 sequence is CASSLDRGSSYEQYF. DNA for the CDR3: TGTGCCAGCAGCTTAGACCGGGGGAGCTCCTACGAGCAGTACTTC.